This T cell receptor beta chain originates from a study of blood T cell repertoires in COVID-19. The overall study: PBMCs, B-cell-depleted T cells, or T cells were the source of the cDNA or gDNA that made up the material.

In the original processing: Reference gene primer amplification gave nucleated cell count estimates. The assay was immunoSEQ multiplex PCR, and TCRdb's table has in-frame clones only and misses some. Clonal size and the V and J genes are those of that table, whereas D and trimming came from the DNA. The sample carries approximately 240,000 clones, more than 65% recorded once. The CDR3 length is 15 residues. Germline V gene sequence: CDR1 SGHTA, CDR2 FQGTGA. J was trimmed by 9 bases and V by 0 bases; bases with no gene match: 6. This receptor was identified in a woman in her forties with active or convalescent COVID-19. Source material: peripheral blood. The chain has TRBV7-3 and TRBJ2-1; 9 positions agree with TRBD2. The CDR3 region has the DNA TGTGCCAGCAGCTTAACGCGGGGGGGCAATGGTGAGCAGTTCTTC. It translates to CASSLTRGGNGEQFF.